The entry that follows covers one T cell receptor (beta chain) sequence. Its target is not known. TCRdb's table, derived via immunoSEQ multiplex PCR, lists solely in-frame clones and lacks some. The sample shows 200,000 or so clones, approximately 95% of them seen only once. Trimming shortened V by 0 bases and J by 0 bases, and 10 bases separated the two germline ends. Germline loops: CDR1 WNHNN, CDR2 SYGVQD (reference sequence). The CDR3 totals 16 residues. This entry is derived from a study of T cell responses to AZD1222 COVID-19 vaccine. Whole-study results and caveats: Reports indicate that nearly half of spike-specific TCRs are directed at unmutated variant regions. It should be noted that donors were predominantly white British and more often female, and clonal diversity was possibly underestimated.

The chain recombines TRBV10-1 with TRBJ2-3; tentatively, D is TRBD1 or TRBD2 (5 bases each). Sequenced material: peripheral blood, taken 28 days after the second AZD1222 dose. The receptor comes from an adult who received the AZD1222 COVID-19 vaccine. In nucleotides, the CDR3 is TGCGCCAGCAGTGAGTCGGGGGATTTTAGCACAGATACGCAGTATTTT. Translation gives CASSESGDFSTDTQYF.